This T cell receptor (beta chain) was found in a study of T cell repertoires in cytomegalovirus infection. Study information: CMV infection plus the matching HLA type was flagged by public TCR beta signatures. Study findings and constraints: Pooled public TCR beta family frequency picked out CMV carriers with the relevant HLA. CMV-specific HLA-C-restricted TCR beta clonotypes dominated the ex vivo response.

One entry per CDR3 protein results from TCRdb running MiXCR on the reads. The sample lists some 180,000 distinct CDR3 sequences, approximately 9.7% occurring once. This clonotype was detected many times. The target antigen is unknown. Germline V CDR1 and CDR2: SGHAT, FQNNGV. The CDR3 is 14 residues long. V lost 5 bases to trimming and J lost 7 bases; unmatched junction nucleotides: 10. The gene calls are TRBV11-2 and TRBJ2-7; 8 bases match TRBD1. The sequenced sample consisted of PBMCs. This TCR was recovered from a human donor in good health (CMV status not recorded). Some clones in this sample may be carry-over from other donors' samples. The CDR3 nucleotides are TGTGCCAGCAGCACGCGACAGGGGAAGGAAGAGCAGTACTTC. Protein: CASSTRQGKEEQYF.